The 10 T cell receptor beta chains listed next were all sequenced from one sample in a study of PD-L1 blockade in urothelial cancer. Here immunoSEQ multiplex PCR was the method, and the copy in TCRdb shows in-frame clones only, minus some. The repertoire holds some 44,000 clones, with approximately 80% as singletons. Time point specified: pretreatment peripheral blood. Sequenced material: PBMCs, taken around atezolizumab (anti-PD-L1) treatment. These receptors originate from a man aged 60 to 69 with urothelial cancer.

This chain uses TRBV5-1 with TRBJ2-3; D perhaps matches TRBD1 (5 bases). V shed 1 base and J shed 1 base, with 10 bases lying between them. This CDR3 comprises 15 residues. Germline V gene lookup returns CDR1 SGHRS and CDR2 YFSETQ. CDR3 nucleotide sequence: TGCGCCAGCAGCTTGAGGGGTTTGGGCACAGATACGCAGTATTTT. Encoded protein: CASSLRGLGTDTQYF.

This chain connects TRBV5-6 to TRBJ1-6, with 10 bases aligning to TRBD1. Germline V gene lookup returns CDR1 SGHDT and CDR2 YYEEEE. With V trimmed by 2 bases and J by 9 bases, 2 bases remained unmatched. This CDR3 region has 14 residues. CDR3 sequence (DNA): TGTGCCAGCAGCTTTGGGACAGGGGTTTCACCCCTCCACTTT. It yields the protein CASSFGTGVSPLHF.

This clone was detected once. The chain couples TRBV10-3 to TRBJ2-3; TRBD2 is a possible D gene (7 bases). Between the trimmed V and J ends, which lost 3 bases and 3 bases, there was a span of 13 bases. The CDR3 has 15 residues. From germline, CDR1 is ENHRY and CDR2 SYGVKD. CDR3 residues: CAISDGGGATDTQYF. DNA of the CDR3: TGTGCCATCAGTGACGGTGGGGGGGCAACAGATACGCAGTATTTT.

The chain couples TRBV9 to TRBJ2-2; tentative D call: TRBD2 (6 bases). Trimming stripped 0 bases from V and 4 bases from J, with 7 bases between. The CDR3 runs 14 residues. Germline assignment: CDR1 SGDLS and CDR2 YYNGEE. Here the CDR3 reads CASSVEEGTGELFF. The CDR3 DNA follows: TGTGCCAGCAGCGTAGAGGAGGGCACCGGGGAGCTGTTTTTT.

The chain links TRBV11-2 to TRBJ1-2; D is possibly TRBD1 (6 bases). Germline V gives CDR1 SGHAT, CDR2 FQNNGV. The CDR3 length is 13 residues. V was shortened by 5 bases and J by 1 base, with 8 bases between the two germline ends. Here the CDR3 reads CASSQDSNYGYTF. The CDR3 DNA is TGTGCCAGCAGCCAGGACAGTAACTATGGCTACACCTTC.

On this clone itself: Sequence at one end of the junction differs from germline and may be a read error. The CDR3 protein is CASSLDGTGGETQYF. In DNA, the CDR3 is TGTGCTAGCAGCTTAGATGGGACAGGAGGGGAGACCCAGTACTTC. This chain uses TRBV7-7 with TRBJ2-5; 8 bases agree with TRBD1. CDR1 SSHAT and CDR2 FNYEAQ come from the germline V gene (reference sequence). The CDR3 length is 15 residues.

The sample holds many counts of this clone. The chain combines TRBV7-9 with TRBJ1-5, with 7 bases lining up with TRBD1. Germline values: CDR1 SEHNR, CDR2 FQNEAQ (reference sequence). The trim removed 5 bases at V and 9 bases at J, leaving 16 bases unmatched. The CDR3 is 16 residues long. CDR3 loop: CASSNGQVPPGVPQHF. In DNA form, the CDR3 reads TGTGCCAGCAGCAACGGACAGGTGCCCCCCGGCGTGCCCCAGCATTTT.

This clone was observed a few times. The genes are TRBV7-8 and TRBJ2-7; 7 bases align to TRBD1. The V gene end was trimmed by 5 bases and the J gene end by 0 bases; junction bases not matched to a gene: 7. Germline CDR1 and CDR2: SGHVS and FQNEAQ. The CDR3 runs to 15 residues. The CDR3 reads CASSPNRGLSYEQYF. CDR3 DNA: TGTGCCAGCAGCCCCAACAGGGGCCTCTCCTACGAGCAGTACTTC. The full variable domain, rest sourced from reference TRBV7-8 and TRBJ2-7, is GAGVSQSPRYKVAKRGQDVALRCDPISGHVSLFWYQQALGQGPEFLTYFQNEAQLDKSGLPSDRFFAERPEGSVSTLKIQRTQQEDSAVYLCASSPNRGLSYEQYFGPGTRLTVT.

The chain recombines TRBV10-2 with TRBJ1-4, with D maybe TRBD1 (5 bases). CDR1 and CDR2 from the germline V gene are WSHSY and SAAADI. CDR3 length: 14 residues. V lost 3 bases, J lost 6 bases, and 11 bases lay in between. The CDR3 here is CASSEGTLDEKLFF. The CDR3 DNA sequence: TGCGCCAGCAGTGAAGGGACTTTGGATGAAAAACTGTTTTTT.

This rearrangement joins TRBV30 to TRBJ1-5; TRBD1 is a possible D gene (5 bases). The CDR3 sequence is 18 residues long. In germline, CDR1 is GTSNPN, CDR2 SVGIG (reference sequence). Trimming removed 3 bases at V and 0 bases at J, with 21 bases between. CDR3 DNA: TGTGCCTGGAGCCAAAAAAAGACAGTCAGGTATAGCAATCAGCCCCAGCATTTT. Protein sequence: CAWSQKKTVRYSNQPQHF.